Below are 4 T cell receptor beta chains sequenced from a single sample in a study of cytomegalovirus exposure and HLA in healthy donors. Produced via immunoSEQ multiplex PCR; TCRdb's table is partial and in-frame only. Of 70,000 or so clones detected, roughly 92% appear once; the ten largest clones hold approximately 2%. The sequencing input was PBMCs. The receptors originated from a woman between 18 and 29 years old in good health and CMV-seropositive.

The CDR3 bases are TGTGCCAGCAGTTCCGGGACAGGTAGAGAGACCCAGTACTTC. Translated: CASSSGTGRETQYF. J is TRBJ2-5 and V is TRBV27; 8 bases fit TRBD1. The CDR3 consists of 14 residues. Germline V gene sequence: CDR1 MNHEY, CDR2 SMNVEV (reference sequence). V gave up 4 bases and J gave up 4 bases; unmatched junction bases: 5.

Written as DNA, the CDR3 is TGTGCCAGCAGCTTAGAGGGACTTAAGGCCAAAAACATTCAGTACTTC. It encodes CASSLEGLKAKNIQYF. The chain combines TRBV13 with TRBJ2-4, with a weak D call TRBD2 (6 bases). Germline V lookup: CDR1 PRHDT, CDR2 FYEKMQ (reference sequence). The V gene lost 1 base and the J gene lost 1 base, with 11 bases spanning the gap. This CDR3 has 16 amino acids.

This chain joins TRBV6-1 and TRBJ2-3, with 9 bases fitting TRBD2. Germline V gene data show CDR1 as MNHNS and CDR2 as SASEGT. With V trimmed by 1 base and J by 4 bases, 3 bases remained unmatched. This CDR3 is built from 15 residues. The CDR3: CASSEVAGGADTQYF. As DNA, the CDR3 is TGTGCCAGCAGTGAAGTGGCGGGGGGGGCAGATACGCAGTATTTT.

V and J are TRBV10-2 and TRBJ2-7; D perhaps matches TRBD2 (6 bases). The CDR3 runs 13 residues. The germline V and J ends were trimmed by 0 bases and 3 bases, with 6 bases remaining between them. Germline V gene sequence: CDR1 WSHSY, CDR2 SAAADI. This CDR3 is CASSESGGYEQYF. The CDR3 DNA follows: TGCGCCAGCAGTGAGTCGGGGGGCTACGAGCAGTACTTC.